The clone carrying this TCR beta chain came up once. What it binds is unknown. This specimen comes from a study of T cell responses to AZD1222 COVID-19 vaccine. Whole-study findings and limits: Unmutated variant regions are reportedly targeted by nearly half of spike-specific TCRs. With two AZD1222 doses given, Spike-specific TCR breadth and depth both rose. Repertoires were obtained only post-peak T cell response.

Clones were sequenced by immunoSEQ multiplex PCR, and TCRdb holds only the in-frame ones, with some missing. This sample carries fewer than 65,000 clones, about 86% of them seen once, and the ten largest clones take 9.5% to 13%. Per germline, CDR1 LNHNV and CDR2 YYDKDF (reference sequence). The CDR3 covers 13 residues. V gave up 1 base and J gave up 0 bases, with 3 bases separating them. Sample: peripheral blood, taken on day 0 of AZD1222 vaccination. The source of this sequence is an adult in good health. This chain joins TRBV15 and TRBJ1-1; D call uncertain. The CDR3 coding sequence is TGTGCCACCAGCAGAGTTATGAACACTGAAGCTTTCTTT. This translates into CATSRVMNTEAFF.